The 30 T cell receptor beta chains presented below share a single source sample, sequenced in a study of blood T cells in healthy people across ages. A second PCR of 7 to 11 cycles used a sample-barcoded 5' primer and a J-beta primer mix. In TCRdb, the 5' RACE reads were re-called with MiXCR into one record per CDR3 protein. This sample carries about 1.4 million distinct CDR3 sequences, roughly 60% of them seen once, and the ten largest clones take more than 6%. Sample: blood. These receptors were collected from a man between 18 and 29 years old in good health.

The V gene is TRBV3-1, the J gene TRBJ1-2; perhaps TRBD1 as D (5 bases). Germline CDR1 and CDR2: LGHDT and YNNKEL (reference sequence). V was shortened by 0 bases and J by 4 bases, with 9 bases between the two germline ends. This CDR3 has 14 amino acids. The CDR3 DNA reads as TGTGCCAGCAGCCAAGAGGAGACAGCCTATGGCTACACCTTC. Protein product: CASSQEETAYGYTF.

This chain joins TRBV5-5 and TRBJ2-4; 12 bases agree with TRBD1. Germline V gene lookup returns CDR1 SGHKS and CDR2 YYEKEE (reference sequence). The CDR3 loop spans 16 amino acids. V trimming: 0 bases; J trimming: 7 bases; junction bases outside the gene matches: 5. CDR3 sequence: CASSLAGTGGKNIQYF. The CDR3 DNA sequence: TGTGCCAGCAGCTTGGCCGGGACAGGGGGCAAGAACATTCAGTACTTC.

This chain links TRBV5-8 with TRBJ2-3, with 13 bases aligning to TRBD2. Germline values: CDR1 SGHTS, CDR2 YDEGEE. The ends lost 4 bases at V and 4 bases at J; junction bases unmatched: 12. This CDR3 has 18 residues. This CDR3 reads CASSQYWRLAGGSDTQYF. In DNA form, the CDR3 reads TGTGCCAGCAGCCAATACTGGCGACTAGCGGGGGGATCAGATACGCAGTATTTT.

This chain connects TRBV2 to TRBJ2-3, with a possible D match to TRBD2 (6 bases). CDR3 length: 16 residues. Deletions cut 1 base from V and 2 bases from J, with 13 bases between. In germline, CDR1 is SNHLY, CDR2 FYNNEI. For the CDR3, the DNA is TGTGCCAGCAGTGAAGGACTCGGACTAACCACAGATACGCAGTATTTT. The encoded protein is CASSEGLGLTTDTQYF.

The V call is TRBV2, the J call TRBJ1-4; D is ambiguous. Trimming took off 6 bases at V and 0 bases at J, with 8 bases between the two ends. CDR3 length equals 14 residues. The germline V gene encodes CDR1 SNHLY and CDR2 FYNNEI. The CDR3 reads CASRYTATNEKLFF. In nucleotides, the CDR3 is TGTGCCAGCAGGTACACCGCAACTAATGAAAAACTGTTTTTT.

The V and J genes are TRBV9 and TRBJ2-1; 13 nucleotides line up with TRBD2. The CDR3 runs to 14 residues. Germline V gene data show CDR1 as SGDLS and CDR2 as YYNGEE. The V segment lost 3 bases and the J segment 9 bases; nucleotides outside the gene matches: 3. The CDR3 DNA is TGTGCCAGCAGCGGGGGACTAGCGGGATTTGAGCAGTTCTTC. It yields the protein CASSGGLAGFEQFF. Full variable domain (missing parts from reference TRBV9 and TRBJ2-1): DSGVTQTPKHLITATGQRVTLRCSPRSGDLSVYWYQQSLDQGLQFLIQYYNGEERAKGNILERFSAQQFPDLHSELNLSSLELGDSALYFCASSGGLAGFEQFFGPGTRLTVL.

The chain has TRBV27 and TRBJ1-4, with D uncertain. This CDR3 contains 16 residues. Germline CDR1 MNHEY, CDR2 SMNVEV (reference sequence). V lost 4 bases and J 8 bases, leaving 20 bases between the germline ends. CDR3 DNA: TGTGCCAGCAGTTCCCCGGCGGGCAGGTACGGAGAAAAACTGTTTTTT. It encodes CASSSPAGRYGEKLFF.

This clonotype appeared a single time. This chain connects TRBV20-1 to TRBJ2-1; 10 bases agree with TRBD1. V gave up 6 bases and J gave up 4 bases; unmatched junction bases: 9. The CDR3 is made up of 15 amino acids. CDR1 and CDR2 (germline): DFQATT, SNEGSKA (reference sequence). This CDR3 reads CSAGRDRGDYNEQFF. CDR3 nucleotide sequence: TGCAGTGCGGGACGGGACAGGGGCGATTACAATGAGCAGTTCTTC.

This chain links TRBV29-1 with TRBJ2-3, with D uncertain. Germline CDR1 reads SQVTM; CDR2 reads ANQGSEA. CDR3 length: 11 residues. V gave up 8 bases and J gave up 1 base, with 7 bases separating them. CDR3 DNA sequence: TGCAGCTTCAGAGGCACAGATACGCAGTATTTT. Protein: CSFRGTDTQYF.

The chain links TRBV12-3 or TRBV12-4 to TRBJ2-3; D may be TRBD1 (5 bases). This CDR3 is built from 15 residues. V was pared by 5 bases and J by 2 bases, with 14 bases between. The CDR3 DNA reads as TGTGCCAGCAGTCCCAGTAGACAGCTCACAGATACGCAGTATTTT. This codes for CASSPSRQLTDTQYF.

As for this clonotype: Mismatch with germline at one junction end may stem from a read error. The chain employs TRBV27 and TRBJ1-2, with unresolved D. CDR3 length: 13 amino acids. Germline V gives CDR1 MNHEY, CDR2 SMNVEV (reference sequence). The CDR3, as DNA: TGTGCCAACAGTTTAAGGAGAACCTATGGCTACACCTTC. Its protein product is CANSLRRTYGYTF.

A single count supports this clonotype. CDR3 loop: CASSQNLGQGEGYTF. The CDR3, as DNA: TGTGCCAGCAGCCAAAACCTCGGACAGGGGGAGGGCTACACCTTC. The chain carries TRBV4-2 and TRBJ1-2, with TRBD1 identical over 10 bases. The CDR3 has 15 amino acids. CDR1 LGHNA and CDR2 YNFKEQ come from the germline V gene. The junction had 8 bases not matched to a gene; V was cut back by 2 bases and J by 8 bases.

This clonotype was detected a few times. The gene calls are TRBV11-2 and TRBJ2-6, with D hard to call. Per germline, CDR1 SGHAT and CDR2 FQNNGV. This CDR3 has 14 amino acids. The V end was cut by 6 bases, the J end by 4 bases, with 10 bases between. CDR3 DNA sequence: TGTGCCAGCAGGGGTAGTAACGGGGCCAACGTCCTGACTTTC. Its protein is CASRGSNGANVLTF.

This clonotype has a handful of counts. This chain joins TRBV20-1 and TRBJ2-7; D perhaps matches TRBD1 (6 bases). Germline V lookup: CDR1 DFQATT, CDR2 SNEGSKA (reference sequence). This CDR3 comprises 14 residues. V lost 3 bases and J lost 1, with 13 bases in between. In DNA form, the CDR3 reads TGCAGTGCTAGTCCGGGACATCTATCCTACGAGCAGTACTTC. It codes for CSASPGHLSYEQYF.

The gene calls are TRBV12-3 or TRBV12-4 and TRBJ1-5; possibly TRBD1 for D (6 bases). The CDR3 is made up of 13 amino acids. The V and J ends lost 6 bases and 4 bases respectively, with 10 bases between them. CDR3 amino acids: CASRPTGNQPQHF. In DNA form, the CDR3 reads TGTGCCAGCAGGCCAACAGGGAATCAGCCCCAGCATTTT.

DNA for the CDR3: TGTGCCAGCAGCTCGCAGGCCGGAGGAAATACGCAGTATTTT. As protein: CASSSQAGGNTQYF. The J gene is TRBJ2-3, the V gene TRBV7-9; tentative D call: TRBD2 (5 bases). Trimming removed 4 bases at V and 7 bases at J, with 15 bases between. The CDR3 spans 14 residues. In germline, CDR1 is SEHNR, CDR2 FQNEAQ (reference sequence). The full variable domain, completed using reference TRBV7-9 and TRBJ2-3, is DTGVSQNPRHKITKRGQNVTFRCDPISEHNRLYWYRQTLGQGPEFLTYFQNEAQLEKSRLLSDRFSAERPKGSFSTLEIQRTEQGDSAMYLCASSSQAGGNTQYFGPGTRLTVL.

The chain combines TRBV20-1 with TRBJ1-1; 7 bases line up with TRBD1. The V segment lost 7 bases and the J segment 0 bases; nucleotides outside the gene matches: 5. Germline CDR1 DFQATT, CDR2 SNEGSKA (reference sequence). The CDR3 has 13 amino acids. The chain's CDR3 is CSGRDSLNTEAFF. The CDR3, as DNA: TGCAGTGGGCGGGACAGTCTGAACACTGAAGCTTTCTTT.

V is TRBV10-3 and J is TRBJ2-2; D is unresolved. The germline V and J ends were trimmed by 6 bases and 1 base, with 3 bases remaining between them. Germline-derived CDR1 and CDR2 are ENHRY and SYGVKD. This CDR3 has 12 amino acids. The CDR3 here is CAIRGNTGELFF. The CDR3 bases are TGTGCCATCAGAGGGAACACCGGGGAGCTGTTTTTT.

On this clonotype: Since the CDR3 does not end with the conserved phenylalanine or tryptophan, this likely comes from a read error. The CDR3 nucleotides read TGTGCCACCAGCAGAGGGGTCAGCGAGCAGTACTCC. Translated: CATSRGVSEQYS. The V call is TRBV15, the J call TRBJ2-4; D gene ambiguous. The closer fit of TRBJ2-7 to the DNA end suggests the J call may be wrong. Germline lookup yields CDR1 LNHNV and CDR2 YYDKDF (reference sequence). There are 12 residues in the CDR3.

This clonotype occurred once. The CDR3 region is CASSLSTGNYGYTF. The CDR3 DNA reads as TGTGCCAGCAGCTTGAGCACTGGGAACTATGGCTACACCTTC. The chain uses TRBV7-9 and TRBJ1-2; D gene uncertain. V was cut by 3 bases and J by 2 bases, with 10 bases left in between. The CDR3 sequence is 14 residues long. Germline CDR1 reads SEHNR; CDR2 reads FQNEAQ (reference sequence).

The CDR3 loop is CSVDLGTGEGTQYF. DNA of the CDR3: TGCAGCGTTGATCTCGGGACAGGGGAAGGGACCCAGTACTTC. The chain is built from TRBV29-1 and TRBJ2-5; 10 bases are a match to TRBD1. CDR3 length: 14 amino acids. After removal of 3 bases from V and 7 bases from J, the junction contained 8 bases not matched to a gene. The V gene's germline CDR1 is SQVTM and CDR2 ANQGSEA.

V usage is TRBV29-1 and J usage is TRBJ2-1; maybe TRBD2 (5 bases). This CDR3 is built from 14 residues. Trimming took off 1 base at V and 5 bases at J, with 12 bases between the two ends. The germline CDR1 and CDR2 sequences are SQVTM and ANQGSEA. CDR3 loop: CSVEASARDNEQFF. CDR3 nucleotides: TGCAGCGTTGAAGCTTCGGCGCGGGACAATGAGCAGTTCTTC.

CDR3 coding DNA: TGTGCCAGCAGCCCCATTCCCGGGGAGCTGTTTTTT. It codes for CASSPIPGELFF. The rearrangement links TRBV7-9 to TRBJ2-2; unclear D gene. CDR3 length equals 12 residues. Germline V CDR1 and CDR2: SEHNR, FQNEAQ (reference sequence). V lost 5 bases to trimming and J lost 6 bases, with 7 bases between them.

This clonotype was seen once. The V call is TRBV27, the J call TRBJ2-1; the D gene could be TRBD1 or TRBD2 (5 bases each). From germline, CDR1 is MNHEY and CDR2 SMNVEV (reference sequence). The CDR3 runs to 16 residues. V lost 4 bases and J 0 bases, leaving 13 bases between the germline ends. The CDR3 bases are TGTGCCAGCAGTTGGGGGTCGGTGCCCTCCTACAATGAGCAGTTCTTC. Residues: CASSWGSVPSYNEQFF.

The CDR3 sequence is CASSARDTWVPNEQFF. The CDR3 bases are TGTGCCAGCAGCGCCCGGGACACCTGGGTCCCCAATGAGCAGTTCTTC. V is TRBV11-2 and J is TRBJ2-1, with a possible D match to TRBD1 (6 bases). V lost 5 bases, J lost 6 bases, and 20 bases lay in between. The germline V gene encodes CDR1 SGHAT and CDR2 FQNNGV. The CDR3 totals 16 residues.

The chain is built from TRBV20-1 and TRBJ2-5; D not resolved. V was shortened by 0 bases and J by 2 bases, with 13 bases between the two germline ends. The CDR3 is 15 amino acids. CDR1 and CDR2 from the germline V gene are DFQATT and SNEGSKA (reference sequence). CDR3 protein: CSARDRTAAQETQYF. CDR3 nucleotides: TGCAGTGCTAGAGATCGGACGGCGGCTCAAGAGACCCAGTACTTC.

The V call is TRBV7-2, the J call TRBJ2-7; 9 bases map to TRBD2. The CDR3 totals 16 residues. Per germline, CDR1 SGHTA and CDR2 FQGNSA. J lost 2 bases, V lost 3 bases, and 8 bases had no gene match. The CDR3 coding sequence is TGTGCCAGCAGCTTCATAGCAGCGGGAGGCACCTACGAGCAGTACTTC. Amino acids: CASSFIAAGGTYEQYF.

This clonotype was recorded a few times. The V gene is TRBV7-2, the J gene TRBJ1-2; a possible D gene is TRBD1 (5 bases). CDR1 SGHTA and CDR2 FQGNSA come from the germline V gene. The germline V and J ends were trimmed by 1 base and 4 bases, with 16 bases remaining between them. The CDR3 consists of 16 residues. The CDR3 region has the DNA TGTGCCAGCAGCTTAGACGCCCGACAGATAATCTATGGCTACACCTTC. Its translation is CASSLDARQIIYGYTF.

V is TRBV4-1 and J is TRBJ2-5; D unresolved. The DNA end is a closer match to TRBJ2-7, so the J assignment may be wrong. CDR3 length equals 15 residues. Per germline, CDR1 MGHRA and CDR2 YSYEKL. The CDR3 spells CASSQDGQSGYEQYF. As DNA, the CDR3 is TGCGCCAGCAGCCAAGATGGCCAAAGTGGGTACGAGCAGTACTTC.

The gene calls are TRBV27 and TRBJ2-1, with D possibly being TRBD2 (7 bases). The CDR3 totals 14 residues. Germline V CDR1 and CDR2: MNHEY, SMNVEV (reference sequence). Trimming cost V 5 bases and J 9 bases, with 17 bases left between them. The CDR3 loop reads CASSAPGLGGEQFF. In DNA, the CDR3 is TGTGCCAGCAGTGCCCCCGGACTAGGGGGTGAGCAGTTCTTC.